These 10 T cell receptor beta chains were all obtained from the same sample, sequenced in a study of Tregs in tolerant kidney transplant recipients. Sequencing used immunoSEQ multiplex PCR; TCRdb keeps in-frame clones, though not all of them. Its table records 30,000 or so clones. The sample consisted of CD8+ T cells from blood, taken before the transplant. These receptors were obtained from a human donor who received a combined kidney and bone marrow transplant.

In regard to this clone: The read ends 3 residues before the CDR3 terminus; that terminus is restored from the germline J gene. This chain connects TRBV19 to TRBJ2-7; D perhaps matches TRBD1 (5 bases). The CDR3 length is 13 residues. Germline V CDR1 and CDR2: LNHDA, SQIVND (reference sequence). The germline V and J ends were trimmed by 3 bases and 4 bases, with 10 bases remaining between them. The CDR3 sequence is CASSMAGPYEQYF. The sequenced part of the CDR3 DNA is TGTGCCAGTAGTATGGCAGGGCCGTACGAG.

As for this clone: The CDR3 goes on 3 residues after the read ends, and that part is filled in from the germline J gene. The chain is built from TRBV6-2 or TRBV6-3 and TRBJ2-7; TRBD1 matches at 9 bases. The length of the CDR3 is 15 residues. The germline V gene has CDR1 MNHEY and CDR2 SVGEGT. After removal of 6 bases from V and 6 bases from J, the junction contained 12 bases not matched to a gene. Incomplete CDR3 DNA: TGTGCCAGCAGCCTTTCCGGGACAGGGTACCTCGAG. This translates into CASSLSGTGYLE. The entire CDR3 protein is CASSLSGTGYLEQYF.

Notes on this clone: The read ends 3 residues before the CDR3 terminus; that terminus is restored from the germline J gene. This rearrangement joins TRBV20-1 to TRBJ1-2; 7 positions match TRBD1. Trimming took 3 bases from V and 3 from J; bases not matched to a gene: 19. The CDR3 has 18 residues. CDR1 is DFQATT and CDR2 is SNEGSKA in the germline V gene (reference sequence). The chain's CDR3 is CSASGWAGGTSEDYGYTF. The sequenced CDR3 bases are TGCAGTGCTAGCGGGTGGGCAGGGGGTACCTCCGAAGACTATGGC.

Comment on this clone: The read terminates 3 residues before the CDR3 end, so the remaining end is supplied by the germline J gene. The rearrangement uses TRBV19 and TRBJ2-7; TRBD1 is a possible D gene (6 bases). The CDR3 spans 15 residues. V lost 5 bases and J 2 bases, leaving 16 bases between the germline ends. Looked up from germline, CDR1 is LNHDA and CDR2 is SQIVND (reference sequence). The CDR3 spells CASSPQGTPTYEQYF. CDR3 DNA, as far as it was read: TGTGCCAGTAGTCCCCAGGGGACACCCACCTACGAG.

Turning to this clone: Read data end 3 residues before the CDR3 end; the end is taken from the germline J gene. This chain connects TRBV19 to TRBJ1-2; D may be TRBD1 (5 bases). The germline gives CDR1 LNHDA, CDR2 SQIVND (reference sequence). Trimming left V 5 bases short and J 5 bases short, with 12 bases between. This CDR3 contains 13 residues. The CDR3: CASSPRTTYGYTF. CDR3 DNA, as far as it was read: TGTGCCAGTAGTCCGCGGACAACGTATGGC. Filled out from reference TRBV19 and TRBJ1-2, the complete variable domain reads DGGITQSPKYLFRKEGQNVTLSCEQNLNHDAMYWYRQDPGQGLRLIYYSQIVNDFQKGDIAEGYSVSREKKESFPLTVTSAQKNPTAFYLCASSPRTTYGYTFGSGTRLTVV.

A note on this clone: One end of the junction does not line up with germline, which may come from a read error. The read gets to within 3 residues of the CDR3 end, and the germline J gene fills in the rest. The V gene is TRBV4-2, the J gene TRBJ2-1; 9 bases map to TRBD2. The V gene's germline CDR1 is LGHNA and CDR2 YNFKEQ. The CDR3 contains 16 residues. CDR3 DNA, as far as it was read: TGCGCCAGCAGCCAAGGAATAGCGGGAGTAGGAAATGAG. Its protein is CASSQGIAGVGNE. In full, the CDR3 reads CASSQGIAGVGNEQFF.

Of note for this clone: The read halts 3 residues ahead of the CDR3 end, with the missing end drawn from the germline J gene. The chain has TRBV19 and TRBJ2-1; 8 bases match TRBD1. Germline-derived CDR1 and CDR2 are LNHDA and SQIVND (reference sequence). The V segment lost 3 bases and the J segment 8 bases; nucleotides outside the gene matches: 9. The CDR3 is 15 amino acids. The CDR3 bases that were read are TGTGCCAGTAGTATTTCAGGACAGGGTGGTGATGAG. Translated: CASSISGQGGDE. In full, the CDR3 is CASSISGQGGDEQFF.

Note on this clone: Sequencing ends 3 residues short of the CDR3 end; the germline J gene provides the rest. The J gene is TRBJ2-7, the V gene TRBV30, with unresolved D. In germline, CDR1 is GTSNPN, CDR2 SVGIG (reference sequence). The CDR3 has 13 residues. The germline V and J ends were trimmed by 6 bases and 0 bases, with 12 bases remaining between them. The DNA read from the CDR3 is TGTGCCTGCATGACATTAAGCTCCTACGAG. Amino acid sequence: CACMTLSSYE. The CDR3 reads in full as CACMTLSSYEQYF.

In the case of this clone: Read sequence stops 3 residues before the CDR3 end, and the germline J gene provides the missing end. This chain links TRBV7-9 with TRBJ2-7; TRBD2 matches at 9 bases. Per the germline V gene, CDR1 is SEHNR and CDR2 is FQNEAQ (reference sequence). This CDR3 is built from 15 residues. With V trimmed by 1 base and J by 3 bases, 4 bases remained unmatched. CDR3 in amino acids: CASSLGLAVNYEQYF. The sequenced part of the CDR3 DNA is TGTGCCAGCAGCTTAGGACTAGCGGTGAACTACGAG.

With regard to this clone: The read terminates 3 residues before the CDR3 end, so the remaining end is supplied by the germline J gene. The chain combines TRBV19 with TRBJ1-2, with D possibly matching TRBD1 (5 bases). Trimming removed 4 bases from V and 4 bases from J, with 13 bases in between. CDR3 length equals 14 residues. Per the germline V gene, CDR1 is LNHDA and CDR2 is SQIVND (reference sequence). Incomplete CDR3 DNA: TGTGCCAGTAGTACGGCGGGGGGTTCCTATGGC. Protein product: CASSTAGGSYG. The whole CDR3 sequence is CASSTAGGSYGYTF.